Listed below are T cell receptor beta chains from one sample, sequenced in a study of control samples from healthy donors and cancer patients. Sequencing was performed with immunoSEQ multiplex PCR; in TCRdb, only in-frame clones are kept and a portion is missing. This sample has about 150,000 clones; around 94% occur once, and the top ten carry around 1.3%. Sequenced input: blood. The receptors come from a woman aged 18-35 years in good health. The conserved cysteine and the conserved F or W are not part of the CDR3 here.

v_gene	j_gene	CDR3aa
TRBV5-4	TRBJ2-5	ASSTGQGQETQY
TRBV9	TRBJ1-1	ASSATGSGVAEAF
TRBV6-2/TRBV6-3	TRBJ2-7	ASSYSRNRGHEQY
TRBV7-9	TRBJ1-2	ASSLGQGDGYT
TRBV29-1	TRBJ1-2	SVSGTGTGGYT
TRBV28	TRBJ1-4	ASSLEDNEKLF
TRBV11-2	TRBJ1-1	ASSLIGRHMNTEAF
TRBV9	TRBJ2-1	ASSDGGLAGRYNEQF
TRBV7-9	TRBJ2-5	ASSLGSLQETQY
TRBV28	TRBJ1-1	ASSLQGAGTEAF
TRBV3-1/TRBV3-2	TRBJ2-5	ASSPRGQGVQETQY
TRBV7-9	TRBJ2-1	ASSNRAPNSYNEQF
TRBV29-1	TRBJ1-2	SALGAGTGENYGYT
TRBV3-1/TRBV3-2	TRBJ2-5	ASSFNRGRKDTSETQY
TRBV7-8	TRBJ1-2	ASSLQGYYGYT
TRBV12-5	TRBJ1-1	ASGPGQLMNTEAF
TRBV18	TRBJ1-1	ASSPGTVNTEAF
TRBV7-9	TRBJ2-1	ASSQDGYNEQF
TRBV11-2	TRBJ2-3	ASSLLAGGLSTDTQY
TRBV12-2	TRBJ2-2	ASRPASAGRTGELF
TRBV29-1	TRBJ1-1	SVGPRAHMNTEAF
TRBV7-9	TRBJ2-3	ASSPQVGQGETDTQY
TRBV10-3	TRBJ1-1	AISETGGTEAF
TRBV4-2	TRBJ2-1	ASSPNRLAGGYNEQF
TRBV7-9	TRBJ2-7	ASSPLENEQY
TRBV11-2	TRBJ1-5	ASSNGGGGYQPQH
TRBV2	TRBJ1-4	ASSESGHQRGGKLF
TRBV14	TRBJ2-3	ASSQDWSTDTQY
TRBV3-1/TRBV3-2	TRBJ1-1	ASSTASPTEAF
TRBV28	TRBJ2-1	ASSNRDRDYNEQF
TRBV5-1	TRBJ2-1	ASQRRLAGRVEQF
TRBV6-1	TRBJ2-3	ASSEALFTDTQY
TRBV5-6	TRBJ1-3	ASSFRQTSGNTIY
TRBV19	TRBJ1-4	ASSITGTDKEKLF
TRBV2	TRBJ1-2	ASSGIRGNGYT
TRBV28	TRBJ1-2	ASSFSHALQGGYT
TRBV9	TRBJ2-5	ASSVRTGWETQY
TRBV10-3	TRBJ2-7	AISEGTGEASKPYEQY
TRBV19	TRBJ1-3	ASNPGFSGNTIY
TRBV6-5	TRBJ2-2	ASSYKTGTNTGELF
TRBV12-3/TRBV12-4	TRBJ1-5	ASSFDQPQH
TRBV6-5	TRBJ1-2	ASSSDRISYRYT
TRBV2	TRBJ2-5	ASRRQETQY
TRBV10-3	TRBJ1-2	AISESTRQGGGYT
TRBV7-2	TRBJ2-6	ASSLVGQTLSGANVLT